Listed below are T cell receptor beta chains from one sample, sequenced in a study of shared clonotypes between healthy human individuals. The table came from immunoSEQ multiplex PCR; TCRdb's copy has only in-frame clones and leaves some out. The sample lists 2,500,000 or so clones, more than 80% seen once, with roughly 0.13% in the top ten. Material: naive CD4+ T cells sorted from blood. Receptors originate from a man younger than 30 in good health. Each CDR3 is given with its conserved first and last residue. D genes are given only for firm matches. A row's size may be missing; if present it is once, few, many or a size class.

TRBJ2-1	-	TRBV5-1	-	TGCGCCAGCAGCTCGGCTTCCCCAGGTGTTGAGCAGTTCTTC	CASSSASPGVEQFF
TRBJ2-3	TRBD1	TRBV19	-	TGTGCCAGTAGTCTTAGGACAGGGTGGGACACAGATACGCAGTATTTT	CASSLRTGWDTDTQYF
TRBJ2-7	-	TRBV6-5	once	TGTGCCAGCAGTTACGGAGGGCTAACCTACGAGCAGTACTTC	CASSYGGLTYEQYF
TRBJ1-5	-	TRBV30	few	TGTGCCTGGAGGTCGAATAGCAATCAGCCCCAGCATTTT	CAWRSNSNQPQHF
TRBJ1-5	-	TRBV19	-	TGTGCCAGTAGGGATACAGGGTTGAAGTCTCAGCCCCAGCATTTT	CASRDTGLKSQPQHF
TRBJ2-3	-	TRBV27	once	TGTGCCAGCAGTTTCTCCCTCGGGAGCACAGATACGCAGTATTTT	CASSFSLGSTDTQYF
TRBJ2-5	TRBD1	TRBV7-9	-	TGTGCCAGCAGCTTAGCTATACAGGGGAGCGAGACCCAGTACTTC	CASSLAIQGSETQYF
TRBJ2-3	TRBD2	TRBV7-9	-	TGTGCCAGCAGCTTGGAGCGGGAGGGCCATACGCAGTATTTT	CASSLEREGHTQYF
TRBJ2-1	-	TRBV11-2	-	TGTGCCAGCGGCAGGGGCGCGTCCTCCTACAATGAGCAGTTCTTC	CASGRGASSYNEQFF
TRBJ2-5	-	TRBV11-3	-	TGTGCCAGCAGCTTAGATGTTGGCAGGAATCAAGAGACCCAGTACTTC	CASSLDVGRNQETQYF
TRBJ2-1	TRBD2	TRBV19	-	TGTGCCAGTAGTATCGGGGCTAGCGGGGCCTCCTACAATGAGCAGTTCTTC	CASSIGASGASYNEQFF
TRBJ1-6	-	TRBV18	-	TGTGCCAGCTCCCCGACACGGACGCCGAATAATTCACCCCTCCACTTT	CASSPTRTPNNSPLHF
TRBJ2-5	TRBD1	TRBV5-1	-	TGCGCCAGCAGCTGGAGACAGGGGACCGGGGGCGAGACCCAGTACTTC	CASSWRQGTGGETQYF
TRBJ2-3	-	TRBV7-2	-	TGTGCCAGCAGCTTTGGGGGTTCGTTAGATACGCAGTATTTT	CASSFGGSLDTQYF
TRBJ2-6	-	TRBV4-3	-	TGCGCCAGCAGCCAAGAGTGGGGACCTGGGGCCAACGTCCTGACTTTC	CASSQEWGPGANVLTF
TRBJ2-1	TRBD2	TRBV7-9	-	TGTGCCAGCAGCCGGCCGGGACTAGCGGGTCATCGGAATGAGCAGTTCTTC	CASSRPGLAGHRNEQFF
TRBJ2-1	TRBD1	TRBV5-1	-	TGCGCCAGCAGCTTGGGGGACAGCCTCTACAATGAGCAGTTCTTC	CASSLGDSLYNEQFF
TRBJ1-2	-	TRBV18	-	TGTGCCAGCTCACCACCGGGCAGTTCCTATGGCTACACCTTC	CASSPPGSSYGYTF
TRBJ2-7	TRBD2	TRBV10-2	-	TGCGCCAGCACCGGACTAGCGGGGGGCTCCTACGAGCAGTACTTC	CASTGLAGGSYEQYF
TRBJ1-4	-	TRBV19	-	TGTGCCACCAACCGGGTTGGCGAAAAACTGTTTTTT	CATNRVGEKLFF
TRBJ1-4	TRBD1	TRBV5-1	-	TGCGCCAGCAGCCTGGACAGGGGCGAGGAAAAACTGTTTTTT	CASSLDRGEEKLFF
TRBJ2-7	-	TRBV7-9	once	TGTGCCAGCAGCCAAGACTACGAGCAGTACTTC	CASSQDYEQYF
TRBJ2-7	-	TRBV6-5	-	TGTGCCAGTCGCGGAAGGGGGGCGCGAGAGCAGTACTTC	CASRGRGAREQYF
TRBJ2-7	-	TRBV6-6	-	TGTGCCAGCAACCGGGACAAGGACGTGGCGGTGGGGTACTTC	CASNRDKDVAVGYF
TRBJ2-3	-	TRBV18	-	TGTGCCAGCTCACCGGTCGGCAGTTCTAGCACAGATACGCAGTATTTT	CASSPVGSSSTDTQYF
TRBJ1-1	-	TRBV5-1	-	TGCGCCAGCAGCTTGGCCTTAGGGTCGTGGACTGAAGCTTTCTTT	CASSLALGSWTEAFF
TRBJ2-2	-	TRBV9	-	TGTGCCAGCAGCCCTACAGGTATGGCCGGGGAGCTGTTTTTT	CASSPTGMAGELFF
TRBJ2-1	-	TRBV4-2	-	TGTGCCAGCAGCCAAGAACTAGGCGAGCAGTTCTTC	CASSQELGEQFF
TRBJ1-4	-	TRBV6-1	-	TGTGCCAGCATCCCCGACACCCGTGAAAAACTGTTTTTT	CASIPDTREKLFF
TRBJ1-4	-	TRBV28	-	TGTGCCAGCAGTTTACCGACAGGTACACCCTCTACTAATGAAAAACTGTTTTTT	CASSLPTGTPSTNEKLFF
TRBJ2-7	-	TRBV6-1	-	TGTGCCAGCAGACAGGGACGGTACGAGCAGTACTTC	CASRQGRYEQYF
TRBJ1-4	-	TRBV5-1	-	TGCGCCAGCAGCAGAGGGGGGGCGGAGGAAAAACTGTTTTTT	CASSRGGAEEKLFF
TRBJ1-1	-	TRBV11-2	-	TGTGCCAGCAGGGCGCAGTTAGAACGGAACACTGAAGCTTTCTTT	CASRAQLERNTEAFF
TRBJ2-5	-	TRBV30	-	TGTGCCTGGAGTGCCTTGGCGGAGACCCAGTACTTC	CAWSALAETQYF
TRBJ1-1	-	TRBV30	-	TGTGCCTGGAGTGCCACCGGAGGTGGCACTGAAGCTTTCTTT	CAWSATGGGTEAFF
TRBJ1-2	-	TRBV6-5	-	TGTGCCAGCAGTTACAAGTCGGGAGGCTACACCTTC	CASSYKSGGYTF
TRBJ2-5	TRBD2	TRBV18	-	TGTGCCAGCTCACCCGGACTAGTTTCGACGGAGACCCAGTACTTC	CASSPGLVSTETQYF
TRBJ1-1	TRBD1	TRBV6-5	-	TGTGCCAGCAGCCTCGACAGGGTGAGCACTGAAGCTTTCTTT	CASSLDRVSTEAFF
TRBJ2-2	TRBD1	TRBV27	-	TGTGCCAGCAGTCCGTACAGGGGTCCCACCGGGGAGCTGTTTTTT	CASSPYRGPTGELFF
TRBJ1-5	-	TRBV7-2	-	TGTGCCAGCAGCTTAGCGCTTGGGCAGCCCCAGCATTTT	CASSLALGQPQHF
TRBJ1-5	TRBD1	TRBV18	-	TGTGCCAGCTCACCAGAGACAGGGTCGAATCGGAATCAGCCCCAGCATTTT	CASSPETGSNRNQPQHF
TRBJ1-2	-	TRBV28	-	TGTGCCAGCAGAGGGAGCGAAGGCTACACCTTC	CASRGSEGYTF
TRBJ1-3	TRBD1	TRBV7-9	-	TGTGCCAGCAGCCATTGGGACAGGCTCTCTGGAAACACCATATATTTT	CASSHWDRLSGNTIYF
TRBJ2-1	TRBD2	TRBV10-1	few	TGCGCCAGCAGTGAGTCGAAGCGGGAGGGGAGGAATGAGCAGTTCTTC	CASSESKREGRNEQFF
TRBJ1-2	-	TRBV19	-	TGTGCCAGTAGCAGGGACGCAACTAACTATGGCTACACCTTC	CASSRDATNYGYTF
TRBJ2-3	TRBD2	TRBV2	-	TGTGCCAGCAGGACCGCTAGCGGGTATAGCACAGATACGCAGTATTTT	CASRTASGYSTDTQYF
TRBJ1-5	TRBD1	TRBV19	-	TGTGCCAGTAGTAAAACGACAGGGAGAAGCAATCAGCCCCAGCATTTT	CASSKTTGRSNQPQHF
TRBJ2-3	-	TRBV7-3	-	TGTGCCAGCAGCGCGGACTGGAGCACAGATACGCAGTATTTT	CASSADWSTDTQYF
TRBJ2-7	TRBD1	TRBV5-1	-	TGCGCCAGCAGCATCGACAGGGGGTATTACGAGCAGTACTTC	CASSIDRGYYEQYF
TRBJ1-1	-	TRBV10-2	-	TGCGCCAGCAGTGAGTACAGGGTTAATGCTTTCTTT	CASSEYRVNAFF
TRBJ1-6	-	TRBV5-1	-	TGCGCCAGCAGCTTTGTAGATCCCGGACAGCCCTTTGATTCACCCCTCCACTTT	CASSFVDPGQPFDSPLHF
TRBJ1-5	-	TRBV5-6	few	TGTGCCAGCAGCTTGGGGCAGAGCAATCAGCCCCAGCATTTT	CASSLGQSNQPQHF
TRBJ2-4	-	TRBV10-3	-	TGTGCCATCAGTGAGTCTAGCGGATTAGCCAAAAACATTCAGTACTTC	CAISESSGLAKNIQYF
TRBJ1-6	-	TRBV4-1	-	TGCGCCAGCAGCTCGCTGGGGGCCCTGGGTAATTCACCCCTCCACTTT	CASSSLGALGNSPLHF
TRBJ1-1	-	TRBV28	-	TGTGCCAGCTCCTCAAACACTGAAGCTTTCTTT	CASSSNTEAFF
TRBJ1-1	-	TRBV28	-	TGTGCCAGCACCGACGGATTAAACACTGAAGCTTTCTTT	CASTDGLNTEAFF